This T cell receptor (beta chain) was profiled in a study of blood T cell repertoires in COVID-19. About the study: Donors in the United States, Italy and Spain gave samples during acute or convalescent COVID-19. T cells, B-cell-depleted T cells, or PBMCs provided the cDNA or gDNA that served as material.

Original processing methods: Scientists estimated how many nucleated cells there were by amplifying reference gene primers. The method was immunoSEQ multiplex PCR; TCRdb's version includes in-frame clones alone and lacks a portion of them. V, J and clone size are taken as reported in that table, and D and trimming were inferred from the DNA itself. This sample has some 47,000 clones, with about nine tenths found just once. Trimming left V 4 bases short and J 4 bases short, with 11 bases between. CDR1 and CDR2 from the germline V gene are SGDLS and YYNGEE. The CDR3 totals 13 residues. The chain recombines TRBV9 with TRBJ1-1; the D is unclear. This clonotype was sampled from a woman over 75 in a cohort sampled during active or convalescent COVID-19. Specimen: peripheral blood. The CDR3 spells CASSPGTGTEAFF. Here the CDR3 DNA reads TGTGCCAGCAGCCCGGGTACGGGCACTGAAGCTTTCTTT.